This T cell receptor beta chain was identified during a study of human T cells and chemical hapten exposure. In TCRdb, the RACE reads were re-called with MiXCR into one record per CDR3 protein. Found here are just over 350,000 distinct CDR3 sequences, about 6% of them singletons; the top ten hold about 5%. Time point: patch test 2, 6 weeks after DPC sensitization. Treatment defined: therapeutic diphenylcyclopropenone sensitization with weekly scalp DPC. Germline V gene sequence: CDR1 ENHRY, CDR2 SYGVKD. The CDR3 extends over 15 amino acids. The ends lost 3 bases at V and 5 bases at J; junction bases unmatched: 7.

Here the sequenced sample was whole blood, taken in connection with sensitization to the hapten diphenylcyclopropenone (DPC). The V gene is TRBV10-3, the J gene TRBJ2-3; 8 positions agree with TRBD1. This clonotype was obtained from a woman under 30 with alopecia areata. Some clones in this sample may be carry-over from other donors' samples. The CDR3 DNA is TGTGCCATCAGTGAAGGAACAGGGGGACAAGATACGCAGTATTTT. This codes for CAISEGTGGQDTQYF.